This T cell receptor (beta chain) comes out of a study of T cells in Graves' hyperthyroidism and ophthalmopathy. Template material for amplifying TCR beta CDR3 regions consisted of RNA transcripts. TCR CDR3 regions were first amplified by RT-PCR with HTBI primers. MiXCR, applied by TCRdb to the multiplex PCR reads, yields one record per CDR3 protein. The data contain approximately 640,000 distinct CDR3 sequences, 15% to 20% of them singletons. When ophthalmopathy did not progress within 18 months, Graves' hyperthyroidism was considered stable. Each patient was aged 18 to 65 and had newly diagnosed hyperthyroidism of under 2 months' duration. There are many counts of this clonotype. The receptor was derived from a man in his fifties with Graves' hyperthyroidism. The specimen was blood.

In nucleotides, the CDR3 is TGCGCCAGCAGATTTATGGTGAACACTGAAGCTTTCTTT. Translating it yields CASRFMVNTEAFF. The V call is TRBV5-1, the J call TRBJ1-1; no clear D gene. The V end lost 5 bases, the J end lost 0 bases, and 8 bases lay between the germline ends. Per the germline V gene, CDR1 is SGHRS and CDR2 is YFSETQ. CDR3 length equals 13 residues.